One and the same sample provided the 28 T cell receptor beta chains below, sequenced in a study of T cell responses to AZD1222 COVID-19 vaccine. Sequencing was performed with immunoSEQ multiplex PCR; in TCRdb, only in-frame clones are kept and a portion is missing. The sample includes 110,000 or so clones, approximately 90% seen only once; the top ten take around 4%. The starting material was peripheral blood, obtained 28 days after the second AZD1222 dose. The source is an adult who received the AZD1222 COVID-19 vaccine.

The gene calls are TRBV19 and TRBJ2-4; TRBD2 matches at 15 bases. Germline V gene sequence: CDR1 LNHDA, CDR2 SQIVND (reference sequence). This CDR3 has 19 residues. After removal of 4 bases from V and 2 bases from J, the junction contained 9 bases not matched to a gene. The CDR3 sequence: CASSTWTSGRAEPKNIQYF. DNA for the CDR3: TGTGCCAGTAGTACCTGGACTAGCGGGAGGGCCGAGCCCAAAAACATTCAGTACTTC.

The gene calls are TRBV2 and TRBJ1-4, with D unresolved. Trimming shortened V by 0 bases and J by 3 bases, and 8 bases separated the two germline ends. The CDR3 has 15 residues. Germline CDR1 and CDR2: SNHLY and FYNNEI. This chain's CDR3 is CASSEARRANEKLFF. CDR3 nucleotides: TGTGCCAGCAGTGAAGCTCGGAGAGCTAATGAAAAACTGTTTTTT. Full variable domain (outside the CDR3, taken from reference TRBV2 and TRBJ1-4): EPEVTQTPSHQVTQMGQEVILRCVPISNHLYFYWYRQILGQKVEFLVSFYNNEISEKSEIFDDQFSVERPDGSNFTLKIRSTKLEDSAMYFCASSEARRANEKLFFGSGTQLSVL.

The CDR3 bases are TGTGCCAGCAGCTTGGCCGGGACTGGGGGAGAGACCCAGTACTTC. Residues: CASSLAGTGGETQYF. V usage is TRBV5-4 and J usage is TRBJ2-5; D may be TRBD2 (6 bases). CDR3 length: 15 amino acids. V was cut by 0 bases and J by 4 bases, with 13 bases left in between. CDR1 is SGHNT, CDR2 YYREEE, per germline (reference sequence).

The CDR3 DNA follows: TGTGCCAGCAGTTTAGGATCTGGAAACACCATATATTTT. Residues: CASSLGSGNTIYF. V is TRBV28 and J is TRBJ1-3, with D unclear. The CDR3 has 13 residues. Trimming pared 2 bases from V and 1 base from J, leaving 3 bases between. From germline, CDR1 is MDHEN and CDR2 SYDVKM.

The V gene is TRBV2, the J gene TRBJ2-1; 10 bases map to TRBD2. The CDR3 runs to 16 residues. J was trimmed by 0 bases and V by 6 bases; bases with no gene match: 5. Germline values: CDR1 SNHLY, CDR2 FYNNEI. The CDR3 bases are TGTGCCAGCAGCGGGAGACTAGCGGGCTCCTACAATGAGCAGTTCTTC. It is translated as CASSGRLAGSYNEQFF.

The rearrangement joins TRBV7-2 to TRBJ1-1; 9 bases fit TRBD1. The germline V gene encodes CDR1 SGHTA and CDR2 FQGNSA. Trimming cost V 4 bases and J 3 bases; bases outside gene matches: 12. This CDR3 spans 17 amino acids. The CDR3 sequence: CASSWRDRVYADTEAFF. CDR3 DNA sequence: TGTGCCAGCAGCTGGAGGGACAGGGTATACGCGGACACTGAAGCTTTCTTT.

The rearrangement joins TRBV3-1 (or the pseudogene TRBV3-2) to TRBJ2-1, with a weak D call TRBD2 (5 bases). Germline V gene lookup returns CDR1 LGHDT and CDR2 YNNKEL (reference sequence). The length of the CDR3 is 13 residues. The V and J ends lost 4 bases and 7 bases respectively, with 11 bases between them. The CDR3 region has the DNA TGTGCCAGCAGCCGAGCTACTAGAAATGAGCAGTTCTTC. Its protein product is CASSRATRNEQFF.

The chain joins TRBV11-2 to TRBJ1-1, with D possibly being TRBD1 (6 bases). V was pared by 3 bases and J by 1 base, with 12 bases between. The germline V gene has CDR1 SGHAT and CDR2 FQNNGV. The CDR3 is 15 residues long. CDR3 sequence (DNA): TGTGCCAGCAGCTTCGAGGGGACACCGAACACTGAAGCTTTCTTT. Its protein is CASSFEGTPNTEAFF. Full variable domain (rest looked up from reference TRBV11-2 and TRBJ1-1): EAGVAQSPRYKIIEKRQSVAFWCNPISGHATLYWYQQILGQGPKLLIQFQNNGVVDDSQLPKDRFSAERLKGVDSTLKIQPAKLEDSAVYLCASSFEGTPNTEAFFGQGTRLTVV.

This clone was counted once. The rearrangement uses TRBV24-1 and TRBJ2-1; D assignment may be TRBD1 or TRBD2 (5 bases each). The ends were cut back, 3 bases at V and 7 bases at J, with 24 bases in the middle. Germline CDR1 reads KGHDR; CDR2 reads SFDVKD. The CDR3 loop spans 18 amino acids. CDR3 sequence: CATSDPQRDGYKGNEQFF. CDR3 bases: TGTGCCACCAGTGATCCGCAACGGGACGGCTACAAGGGGAATGAGCAGTTCTTC.

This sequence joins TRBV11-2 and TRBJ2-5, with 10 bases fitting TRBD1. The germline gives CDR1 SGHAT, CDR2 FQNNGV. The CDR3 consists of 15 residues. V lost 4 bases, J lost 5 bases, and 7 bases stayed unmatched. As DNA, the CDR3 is TGTGCCAGCAGCTCCACTCGGACAGGGGGGGAGACCCAGTACTTC. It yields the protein CASSSTRTGGETQYF.

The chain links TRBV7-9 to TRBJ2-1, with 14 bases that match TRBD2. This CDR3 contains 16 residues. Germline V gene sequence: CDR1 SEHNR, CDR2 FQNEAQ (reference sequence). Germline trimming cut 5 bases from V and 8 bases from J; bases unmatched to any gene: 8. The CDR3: CASSLGLAGAGDEQFF. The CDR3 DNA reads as TGTGCCAGCAGCCTGGGACTAGCGGGAGCCGGGGATGAGCAGTTCTTC. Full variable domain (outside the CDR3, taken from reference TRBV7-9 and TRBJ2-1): DTGVSQNPRHKITKRGQNVTFRCDPISEHNRLYWYRQTLGQGPEFLTYFQNEAQLEKSRLLSDRFSAERPKGSFSTLEIQRTEQGDSAMYLCASSLGLAGAGDEQFFGPGTRLTVL.

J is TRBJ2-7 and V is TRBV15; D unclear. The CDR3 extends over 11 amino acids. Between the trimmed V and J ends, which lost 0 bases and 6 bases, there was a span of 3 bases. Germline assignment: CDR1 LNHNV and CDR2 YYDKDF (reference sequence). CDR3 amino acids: CATSREAEQYF. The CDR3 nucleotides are TGTGCCACCAGCAGAGAAGCCGAGCAGTACTTC. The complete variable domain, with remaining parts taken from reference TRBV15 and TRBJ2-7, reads DAMVIQNPRYQVTQFGKPVTLSCSQTLNHNVMYWYQQKSSQAPKLLFHYYDKDFNNEADTPDNFQSRRPNTSFCFLDIRSPGLGDTAMYLCATSREAEQYFGPGTRLTVT.

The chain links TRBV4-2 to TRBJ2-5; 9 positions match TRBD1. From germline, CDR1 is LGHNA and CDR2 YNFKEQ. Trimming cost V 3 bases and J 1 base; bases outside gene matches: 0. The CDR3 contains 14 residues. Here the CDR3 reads CASSQTGGQETQYF. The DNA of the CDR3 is TGTGCCAGCAGCCAGACAGGGGGCCAAGAGACCCAGTACTTC.

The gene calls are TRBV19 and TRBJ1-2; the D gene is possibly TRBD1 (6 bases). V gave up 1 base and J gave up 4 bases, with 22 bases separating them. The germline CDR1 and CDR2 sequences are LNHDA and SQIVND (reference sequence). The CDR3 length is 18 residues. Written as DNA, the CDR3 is TGTGCCAGTAGTATAGCCCGAAGGGGGGGGCAGGGTGGCTATGGCTACACCTTC. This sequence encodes CASSIARRGGQGGYGYTF.

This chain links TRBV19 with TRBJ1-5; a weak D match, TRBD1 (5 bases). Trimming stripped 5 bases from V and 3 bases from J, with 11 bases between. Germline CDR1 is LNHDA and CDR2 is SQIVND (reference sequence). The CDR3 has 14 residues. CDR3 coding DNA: TGTGCCAGTAGTCCGGGACTCCCCAATCAGCCCCAGCATTTT. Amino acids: CASSPGLPNQPQHF.

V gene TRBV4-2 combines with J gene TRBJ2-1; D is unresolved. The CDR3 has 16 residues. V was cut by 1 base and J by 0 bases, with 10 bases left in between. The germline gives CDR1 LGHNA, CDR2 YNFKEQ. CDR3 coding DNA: TGTGCCAGCAGCCAAGGGTCCGTGGCCTCCTACAATGAGCAGTTCTTC. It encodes CASSQGSVASYNEQFF.

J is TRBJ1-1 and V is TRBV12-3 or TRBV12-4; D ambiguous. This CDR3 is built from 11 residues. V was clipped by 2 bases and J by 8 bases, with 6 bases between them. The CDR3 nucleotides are TGTGCCAGCAGTTTAAGGGAAGAAGCTTTCTTT. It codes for CASSLREEAFF.

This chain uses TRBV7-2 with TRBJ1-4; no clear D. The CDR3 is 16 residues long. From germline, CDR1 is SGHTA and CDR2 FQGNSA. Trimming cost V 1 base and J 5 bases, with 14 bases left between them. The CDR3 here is CASSLEIADLNEKLFF. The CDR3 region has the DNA TGTGCCAGCAGCTTAGAGATTGCCGACCTGAATGAAAAACTGTTTTTT.

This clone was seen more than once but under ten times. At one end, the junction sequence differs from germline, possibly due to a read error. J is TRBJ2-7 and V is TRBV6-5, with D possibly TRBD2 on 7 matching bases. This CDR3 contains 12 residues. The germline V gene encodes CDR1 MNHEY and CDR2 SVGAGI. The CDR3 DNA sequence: TGTGCCAGCAGTTCCCGGGGGGCGCCGGGCGGCTTC. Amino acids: CASSSRGAPGGF.

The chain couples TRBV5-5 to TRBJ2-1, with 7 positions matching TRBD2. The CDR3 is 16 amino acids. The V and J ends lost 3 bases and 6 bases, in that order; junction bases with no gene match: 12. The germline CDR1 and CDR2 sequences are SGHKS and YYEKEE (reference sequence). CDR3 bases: TGTGCCAGCAGCTCGCTAGGGGCGGGAGCAACCAATGAGCAGTTCTTC. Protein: CASSSLGAGATNEQFF.

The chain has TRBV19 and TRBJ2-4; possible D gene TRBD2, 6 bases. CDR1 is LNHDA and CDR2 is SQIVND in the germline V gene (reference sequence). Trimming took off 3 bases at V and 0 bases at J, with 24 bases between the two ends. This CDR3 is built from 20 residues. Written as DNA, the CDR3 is TGTGCCAGTAGTATTAGGGGCGGGACGGAGTGGCCTCTAGCCAAAAACATTCAGTACTTC. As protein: CASSIRGGTEWPLAKNIQYF.

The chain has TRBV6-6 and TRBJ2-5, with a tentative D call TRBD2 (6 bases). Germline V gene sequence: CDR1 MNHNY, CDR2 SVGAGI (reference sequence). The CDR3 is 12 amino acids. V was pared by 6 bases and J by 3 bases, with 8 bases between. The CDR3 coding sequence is TGTGCCAGCAGCTGGGAGGAAGAGACCCAGTACTTC. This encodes CASSWEEETQYF.

The CDR3 reads CASSLGDRGRIYGYTF. Here the CDR3 DNA reads TGTGCCAGCAGCTTGGGGGACAGGGGGAGAATCTATGGCTACACCTTC. The chain joins TRBV5-4 to TRBJ1-2; 11 bases line up with TRBD1. This CDR3 is 16 amino acids long. The V segment lost 0 bases and the J segment 4 bases; nucleotides outside the gene matches: 5. Germline CDR1 reads SGHNT; CDR2 reads YYREEE (reference sequence).

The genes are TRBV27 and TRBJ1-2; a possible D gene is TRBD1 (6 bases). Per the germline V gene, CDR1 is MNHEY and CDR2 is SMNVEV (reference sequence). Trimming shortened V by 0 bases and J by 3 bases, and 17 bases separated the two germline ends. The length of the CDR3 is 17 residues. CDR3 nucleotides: TGTGCCAGCAGTTTATCGGGGCAGGGGATATTCCACTATGGCTACACCTTC. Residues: CASSLSGQGIFHYGYTF.

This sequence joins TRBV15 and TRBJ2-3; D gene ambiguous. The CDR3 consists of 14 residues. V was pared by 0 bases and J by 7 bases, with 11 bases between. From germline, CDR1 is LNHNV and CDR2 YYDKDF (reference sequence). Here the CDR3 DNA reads TGTGCCACCAGCAGAGATCCAATAGGAAATACGCAGTATTTT. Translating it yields CATSRDPIGNTQYF.

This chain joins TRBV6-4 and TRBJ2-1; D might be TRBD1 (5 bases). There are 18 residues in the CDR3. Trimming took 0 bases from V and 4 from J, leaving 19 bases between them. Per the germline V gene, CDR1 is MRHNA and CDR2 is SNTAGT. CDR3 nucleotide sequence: TGTGCCAGCAGTGACTCCCCGTTAACAGGTTTGAAGTACAATGAGCAGTTCTTC. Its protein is CASSDSPLTGLKYNEQFF.

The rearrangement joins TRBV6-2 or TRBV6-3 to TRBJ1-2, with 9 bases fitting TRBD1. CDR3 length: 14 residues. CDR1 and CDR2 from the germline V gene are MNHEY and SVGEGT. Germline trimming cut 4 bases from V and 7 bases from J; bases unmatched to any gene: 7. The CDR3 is CASSWVTGGRGYTF. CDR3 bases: TGTGCCAGCAGTTGGGTCACAGGGGGCCGTGGCTACACCTTC.

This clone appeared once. CDR3 bases: TGTGCCAGCAGCGTAGTACTAGCGGAGGATACGCAGTATTTT. It is translated as CASSVVLAEDTQYF. The chain joins TRBV9 to TRBJ2-3; 8 nucleotides match TRBD2. The germline gives CDR1 SGDLS, CDR2 YYNGEE. The CDR3 extends over 14 amino acids. J was trimmed by 6 bases and V by 0 bases; bases with no gene match: 3.